This T cell receptor (beta chain) comes out of a study of STAT5B mutations in CD4+ large granular lymphocyte leukemia. On this clone itself: Its antigen is unknown.

General study results and limits: Without putative leukemic clones, patient CD4-sorted repertoires remained more clonal than healthy CD4+ repertoires. TRBV06-family usage was enriched in top patient clones (8/27) versus controls (2/35).

Per the germline V gene, CDR1 is KGHSH and CDR2 is LQKENI. Trimming took off 8 bases at V and 8 bases at J, with 18 bases between the two ends. The CDR3 is made up of 14 amino acids. Sequencing was at survey level. Original processing notes: Productive clonotypes were detectable down to 2.59 x 10-5 frequency. Method: immunoSEQ multiplex PCR; TCRdb's copy keeps in-frame clones and lacks some. V, J and clone size derive from that table, while D and trimming were established from the DNA sequence. The data show over 25,000 clones, about 70% seen once. This chain uses TRBV18 with TRBJ2-2, with D unclear. The source material was CD4+ T cells from blood buffy coats. This TCR derives from a human donor in good health. CDR3 residues: CASTNPPEEGELFF. The CDR3 DNA reads TGTGCCAGCACGAACCCCCCCGAAGAAGGGGAGCTGTTTTTT. The full variable domain, with the rest looked up from reference TRBV18 and TRBJ2-2, is NAGVMQNPRHLVRRRGQEARLRCSPMKGHSHVYWYRQLPEEGLKFMVYLQKENIIDESGMPKERFSAEFPKEGPSILRIQQVVRGDSAAYFCASTNPPEEGELFFGEGSRLTVL.